Below are 8 T cell receptor beta chains sequenced from a single sample in a study of shared clonotypes between healthy human individuals. The method was immunoSEQ multiplex PCR; TCRdb's version includes in-frame clones alone and lacks a portion of them. The top ten clones hold 10% to 15% of a sample with 450,000 to 600,000 clones, approximately 85% of them seen once. Specimen: PBMCs. These receptors came from a woman in her thirties or forties in good health. Some clones in this sample may be carry-over from other donors' samples.

The V gene is TRBV9, the J gene TRBJ2-3; D gene ambiguous. Germline V gene sequence: CDR1 SGDLS, CDR2 YYNGEE. Trimming cost V 3 bases and J 8 bases, with 22 bases left between them. The CDR3 length is 16 residues. The CDR3 region is CASSAPAETSFGTQYF. CDR3 bases: TGTGCCAGCAGCGCTCCGGCCGAAACCTCGTTCGGTACGCAGTATTTT.

V usage is TRBV28 and J usage is TRBJ2-1, with no clear D. Deletions cut 7 bases from V and 3 bases from J, with 19 bases between. This CDR3 region has 16 residues. The germline V gene has CDR1 MDHEN and CDR2 SYDVKM. CDR3 DNA: TGTGCCAGCACTCCGGGCACTGGGCCCCTCTACAATGAGCAGTTCTTC. It codes for CASTPGTGPLYNEQFF.

This rearrangement joins TRBV10-2 to TRBJ1-1, with D perhaps matching TRBD1 (5 bases). Trimming shortened V by 8 bases and J by 0 bases, and 19 bases separated the two germline ends. The CDR3 extends over 16 amino acids. CDR1 and CDR2 (germline): WSHSY, SAAADI. In DNA, the CDR3 is TGCGCCAGCCAACCCCCGGGGACGGGGTTGAACACTGAAGCTTTCTTT. It yields the protein CASQPPGTGLNTEAFF.

The chain has TRBV6-5 and TRBJ2-5, with a weak D call TRBD2 (6 bases). The J call may be in error: the DNA end matches TRBJ2-7 better. CDR3 length: 14 amino acids. Germline loops: CDR1 MNHEY, CDR2 SVGAGI. The CDR3 sequence is CASSYSSGNYEQYF. CDR3 sequence (DNA): TGTGCCAGCAGTTACTCTAGCGGAAACTACGAGCAGTACTTC.

DNA for the CDR3: TGTGCCAGCAGCCCCCGGGGGCGGGGGAGCTCCTACGAGCAGTACTTC. Its protein is CASSPRGRGSSYEQYF. V is TRBV14 and J is TRBJ2-7; a weak D match, TRBD2 (7 bases). The V end was cut by 4 bases, the J end by 0 bases, with 16 bases between. This CDR3 has 16 residues. The germline gives CDR1 SGHDN, CDR2 FVKESK.

V gene TRBV29-1 combines with J gene TRBJ2-5; possible D gene TRBD2, 6 bases. V was shortened by 1 base and J by 7 bases, with 13 bases between the two germline ends. The CDR3 extends over 13 amino acids. Germline loops: CDR1 SQVTM, CDR2 ANQGSEA. The CDR3: CSVEGIRGGTQYF. The CDR3 nucleotides read TGCAGCGTTGAAGGAATTAGGGGAGGGACCCAGTACTTC.

The rearrangement uses TRBV28 and TRBJ1-5, with D possibly matching TRBD1 (5 bases). Trimming cost V 5 bases and J 0 bases, with 14 bases left between them. Germline V gives CDR1 MDHEN, CDR2 SYDVKM. This CDR3 has 16 residues. The CDR3 coding sequence is TGTGCCAGCAGTCGTACAGGAGAGATTAGCAATCAGCCCCAGCATTTT. Its translation is CASSRTGEISNQPQHF.

The chain recombines TRBV13 with TRBJ2-1; D unresolved. The CDR3 sequence is 16 residues long. Germline CDR1 and CDR2: PRHDT and FYEKMQ (reference sequence). The ends were cut back, 2 bases at V and 4 bases at J, with 15 bases in the middle. The CDR3 loop reads CASSLFATRQYNEQFF. CDR3 coding DNA: TGTGCCAGCAGCTTATTTGCGACCCGGCAATACAATGAGCAGTTCTTC.